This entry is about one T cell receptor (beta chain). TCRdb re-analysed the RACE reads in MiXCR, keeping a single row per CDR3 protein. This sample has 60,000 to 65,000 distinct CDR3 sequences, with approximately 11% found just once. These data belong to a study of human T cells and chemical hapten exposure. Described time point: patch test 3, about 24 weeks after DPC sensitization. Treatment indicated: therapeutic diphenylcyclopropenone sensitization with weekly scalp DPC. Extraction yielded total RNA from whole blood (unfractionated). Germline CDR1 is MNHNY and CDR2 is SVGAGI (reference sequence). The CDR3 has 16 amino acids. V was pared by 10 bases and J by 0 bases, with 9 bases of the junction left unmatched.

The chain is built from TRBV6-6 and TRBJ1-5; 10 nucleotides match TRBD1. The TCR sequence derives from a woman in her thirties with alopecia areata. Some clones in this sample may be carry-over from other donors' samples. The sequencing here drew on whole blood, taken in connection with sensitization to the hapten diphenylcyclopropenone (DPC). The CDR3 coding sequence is TGTGCCACCGGGGGACAGGGGCCCTATAGCAATCAGCCCCAGCATTTT. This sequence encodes CATGGQGPYSNQPQHF.